Each of the 32 T cell receptor beta chains below was sequenced from the same sample in a study of T cells in Graves' hyperthyroidism and ophthalmopathy. RNA transcripts served as the template for amplifying TCR beta CDR3 regions. In the first-round RT-PCR of the TCR CDR3, the HTBI primer set was used. One entry per CDR3 protein results from TCRdb running MiXCR on the multiplex PCR reads. Of a few hundred thousand distinct CDR3 sequences listed, about a fifth were seen once; the top ten hold 3.7%. Sequencing input: blood. These receptors all stem from a woman in her late teens or twenties with Graves' hyperthyroidism.

This clonotype was seen a few times. The rearrangement joins TRBV6-1 to TRBJ1-2, with D possibly being TRBD1 (5 bases). The CDR3 is 15 residues long. V lost 7 bases, J lost 2 bases, and 17 bases lay in between. Looked up from germline, CDR1 is MNHNS and CDR2 is SASEGT. The CDR3 DNA reads as TGTGCCAGCAAACCTCCGACCTCAGGGAACTATGGCTACACCTTC. It specifies CASKPPTSGNYGYTF.

In its sample, this clonotype was seen a few times. V usage is TRBV11-2 and J usage is TRBJ2-5; D might be TRBD2 (6 bases). Trimming took 0 bases from V and 4 from J, leaving 12 bases between them. In germline, CDR1 is SGHAT, CDR2 FQNNGV. The CDR3 is 15 amino acids. The CDR3 reads CASSLEAGTGETQYF. The CDR3, as DNA: TGTGCCAGCAGCTTAGAGGCGGGGACGGGAGAGACCCAGTACTTC.

Points on this clonotype: One end of the junction is discordant with germline, which a read error may explain. This chain links TRBV12-3 or TRBV12-4 with TRBJ2-4; D possibly corresponds to TRBD2 (6 bases). This CDR3 comprises 14 residues. The CDR3 is CASSSGVAKNIKYF. The CDR3 region has the DNA TGTGCCAGCAGTTCGGGGGTAGCCAAAAACATTAAGTACTTC.

This clonotype appeared many times. The chain is built from TRBV13 and TRBJ2-5; D not resolved. The germline V gene has CDR1 PRHDT and CDR2 FYEKMQ (reference sequence). The germline V and J ends were trimmed by 2 bases and 5 bases, with 6 bases remaining between them. This CDR3 has 12 amino acids. The CDR3 DNA sequence: TGTGCCAGCAGCTTATATAGGGAGACCCAGTACTTC. This translates into CASSLYRETQYF.

This clonotype has a count of ten or more. The chain has TRBV10-3 and TRBJ1-5, with a weak D call TRBD1 (5 bases). CDR1 ENHRY and CDR2 SYGVKD come from the germline V gene. V dropped 0 bases and J dropped 5 bases, with 5 bases sitting between them. The CDR3 extends over 13 amino acids. CDR3 loop: CAISESGDQPQHF. Here the CDR3 DNA reads TGTGCCATCAGTGAGTCGGGGGATCAGCCCCAGCATTTT.

The CDR3 region is CASSQGGTGVIQPQHF. The CDR3 DNA reads TGCGCCAGCAGCCAAGGTGGGACAGGGGTTATTCAGCCCCAGCATTTT. The rearrangement uses TRBV4-1 and TRBJ1-5, with 10 bases matching TRBD1. The V segment lost 1 base and the J segment 6 bases; nucleotides outside the gene matches: 6. CDR1 and CDR2 from the germline V gene are MGHRA and YSYEKL. The CDR3 contains 16 residues.

This clonotype occurred many times. The chain is built from TRBV6-8 and TRBJ1-5; D unclear. Deletions cut 3 bases from V and 1 base from J, with 7 bases between. Germline lookup yields CDR1 MNHGY and CDR2 SAAAGT. The CDR3 extends over 14 amino acids. The CDR3 sequence is CASSYRESNQPQHF. In DNA form, the CDR3 reads TGTGCCAGCAGTTATCGGGAGAGCAATCAGCCCCAGCATTTT.

On this clonotype itself: One end of the junction is discordant with germline, which a read error may explain. The V and J genes are TRBV30 and TRBJ2-2; D uncertain. Per the germline V gene, CDR1 is GTSNPN and CDR2 is SVGIG (reference sequence). The CDR3 totals 16 residues. DNA for the CDR3: TGTGCCCGGAGTGTACAGTGGCGGATTTGGACCGGGGAGCTGTTTTTT. Translated: CARSVQWRIWTGELFF.

This clonotype was found many times. The chain carries TRBV20-1 and TRBJ2-5; D might be TRBD1 or TRBD2, each matching 6 bases. CDR1 is DFQATT, CDR2 SNEGSKA, per germline (reference sequence). The CDR3 is made up of 16 amino acids. Between the trimmed V and J ends, which lost 6 bases and 5 bases, there was a span of 25 bases. The CDR3: CSARGVGGGALETQYF. The CDR3 DNA is TGCAGTGCCCGTGGGGTCGGAGGGGGAGCTTTGGAGACCCAGTACTTC.

The chain employs TRBV5-1 and TRBJ2-7, with 11 bases matching TRBD2. The germline V gene has CDR1 SGHRS and CDR2 YFSETQ. V gave up 3 bases and J gave up 8 bases; unmatched junction bases: 10. The CDR3 length is 15 residues. The CDR3 DNA reads as TGCGCCAGCAGCTGGGTACTAGCGGGGGAGAAGAAGCAGTACTTC. It is translated as CASSWVLAGEKKQYF.

At least ten counts were recorded for this clonotype. The rearrangement links TRBV12-3 or TRBV12-4 to TRBJ1-5; D call uncertain. The CDR3 is made up of 15 amino acids. Trimming removed 0 bases at V and 7 bases at J, with 13 bases between. The CDR3 loop reads CASSLADGVQQPQHF. CDR3 nucleotides: TGTGCCAGCAGTTTAGCCGACGGGGTACAGCAGCCCCAGCATTTT.

This clonotype occurred many times. J is TRBJ1-1 and V is TRBV12-3 or TRBV12-4, with D perhaps matching TRBD1 (5 bases). V lost 6 bases and J lost 1, with 9 bases in between. The CDR3 runs to 13 residues. In DNA form, the CDR3 reads TGTGCCAGCAGACCGGGGGGGAACACTGAAGCTTTCTTT. Its translation is CASRPGGNTEAFF.

This clonotype was counted at least ten times. The J gene is TRBJ1-2, the V gene TRBV12-3 or TRBV12-4; 7 nucleotides align to TRBD1. The CDR3 extends over 14 amino acids. V shed 6 bases, J shed 7 bases, and the junction held 11 bases outside the gene matches. The CDR3 loop reads CASSSNRQGSGYTF. The CDR3, as DNA: TGTGCCAGCAGCTCGAACCGACAGGGCAGTGGCTACACCTTC.

This clonotype was picked up many times. The DNA of the CDR3 is TGCGCCAGCAGAGTGCAAGGGACGAACACTGAAGCTTTCTTT. Translating gives CASRVQGTNTEAFF. The chain combines TRBV5-1 with TRBJ1-1; D is possibly TRBD1 (5 bases). The germline V gene has CDR1 SGHRS and CDR2 YFSETQ. The CDR3 is made up of 14 amino acids. The V end lost 5 bases, the J end lost 1 base, and 12 bases lay between the germline ends. The variable domain in full, completed from reference TRBV5-1 and TRBJ1-1, reads KAGVTQTPRYLIKTRGQQVTLSCSPISGHRSVSWYQQTPGQGLQFLFEYFSETQRNKGNFPGRFSGRQFSNSRSEMNVSTLELGDSALYLCASRVQGTNTEAFFGQGTRLTVV.

This chain links TRBV4-2 with TRBJ2-7; tentatively, D is TRBD1 (5 bases). CDR3 length equals 14 residues. Trimming left V 0 bases short and J 7 bases short, with 13 bases between. CDR1 is LGHNA, CDR2 YNFKEQ, per germline. The CDR3 sequence: CASSQDRAREEQYF. The CDR3 DNA is TGTGCCAGCAGCCAAGATAGAGCCAGGGAAGAGCAGTACTTC.

This clonotype showed up many times. J is TRBJ1-5 and V is TRBV30, with 11 bases aligning to TRBD1. CDR3 length: 18 residues. The V gene end was trimmed by 3 bases and the J gene end by 1 base; junction bases not matched to a gene: 11. Germline-derived CDR1 and CDR2 are GTSNPN and SVGIG (reference sequence). Written as DNA, the CDR3 is TGTGCCTGGAGCTTGGGGACAGGGGGGATATGGAGCAATCAGCCCCAGCATTTT. As protein: CAWSLGTGGIWSNQPQHF.

This clonotype has a count of ten or more. The gene calls are TRBV20-1 and TRBJ1-2; 7 nucleotides line up with TRBD1. Germline assignment: CDR1 DFQATT and CDR2 SNEGSKA (reference sequence). The CDR3 totals 18 residues. V was clipped by 3 bases and J by 2 bases; unmatched bases: 18. CDR3 coding DNA: TGCAGTGCTAGCTCCGTACAGGGGTCGCCGACCCTCAACTATGGCTACACCTTC. The encoded protein is CSASSVQGSPTLNYGYTF.

This clonotype was detected ten times or more. J is TRBJ1-1 and V is TRBV2; D unresolved. The CDR3 has 16 amino acids. Germline loops: CDR1 SNHLY, CDR2 FYNNEI. Trimming pared 8 bases from V and 1 base from J, leaving 20 bases between. CDR3 coding DNA: TGTGCCAGCCGGAGAGATTGGCAAACGAAGAACACTGAAGCTTTCTTT. The encoded protein is CASRRDWQTKNTEAFF.

In its sample, this clonotype was seen many times. The chain has TRBV28 and TRBJ1-5, with 7 bases that match TRBD1. Germline lookup yields CDR1 MDHEN and CDR2 SYDVKM. After removal of 4 bases from V and 3 bases from J, the junction contained 3 bases not matched to a gene. The CDR3 length is 14 residues. The CDR3: CASSSQGVNQPQHF. The CDR3 DNA follows: TGTGCCAGCAGTTCTCAGGGGGTCAATCAGCCCCAGCATTTT.

This clonotype has at least ten counts. The chain employs TRBV12-3 or TRBV12-4 and TRBJ2-7; D is perhaps TRBD1 (6 bases). This CDR3 region has 15 residues. V was cut by 7 bases and J by 4 bases, with 20 bases left in between. In DNA, the CDR3 is TGTGCCAGCACCTCGGACAGTACCGTAATGTACGAGCAGTACTTC. It specifies CASTSDSTVMYEQYF.

This clonotype was seen repeatedly, ten times or more. The CDR3 DNA reads TGTGCCAGCAGCTCCGGACACAACTACGAGCAGTACTTC. Its protein is CASSSGHNYEQYF. The rearrangement links TRBV12-3 or TRBV12-4 to TRBJ2-7; D might be TRBD1 (5 bases). V was clipped by 6 bases and J by 3 bases, with 12 bases between them. This CDR3 is 13 amino acids long.

This clonotype was seen at least ten times. J is TRBJ1-2 and V is TRBV10-3; D not resolved. Trimming stripped 0 bases from V and 7 bases from J, with 15 bases between. This CDR3 comprises 15 residues. Germline assignment: CDR1 ENHRY and CDR2 SYGVKD. CDR3 nucleotide sequence: TGTGCCATCAGTGAGTCGATTAAGGATGGACGTGGCTACACCTTC. Protein product: CAISESIKDGRGYTF.

This clonotype was seen more than once but under ten times. This chain joins TRBV5-1 and TRBJ1-6; D not certain. Between the trimmed V and J ends, which lost 0 bases and 3 bases, there was a span of 10 bases. CDR3 size: 16 residues. Germline V lookup: CDR1 SGHRS, CDR2 YFSETQ. The CDR3 region is CASSLAGAIYNSPLHF. The DNA for the CDR3 is TGCGCCAGCAGCTTGGCAGGAGCCATCTATAATTCACCCCTCCACTTT.

This clonotype was recorded many times. V is TRBV20-1 and J is TRBJ1-2; D call uncertain. In germline, CDR1 is DFQATT, CDR2 SNEGSKA (reference sequence). The CDR3 is 14 amino acids. The V end lost 1 base, the J end lost 1 base, and 10 bases lay between the germline ends. CDR3 in DNA: TGCAGTGCTAGAGGTCAGCGTAATAACTATGGCTACACCTTC. It codes for CSARGQRNNYGYTF.

The table lists this clonotype with many counts. This sequence joins TRBV28 and TRBJ2-6, with D unresolved. V was clipped by 8 bases and J by 0 bases, with 8 bases between them. CDR3 length: 14 amino acids. CDR1 is MDHEN and CDR2 is SYDVKM in the germline V gene. In DNA, the CDR3 is TGTGCCAGCCCCCTGTACTCTGGGGCCAACGTCCTGACTTTC. Translated: CASPLYSGANVLTF.

This clonotype was recorded at least ten times. This chain connects TRBV9 to TRBJ2-2; no clear D. Germline assignment: CDR1 SGDLS and CDR2 YYNGEE. The V and J ends lost 0 bases and 5 bases respectively, with 14 bases between them. This CDR3 has 16 amino acids. Here the CDR3 reads CASSVAASWETGELFF. The CDR3, as DNA: TGTGCCAGCAGCGTAGCCGCCTCATGGGAAACCGGGGAGCTGTTTTTT.

The chain joins TRBV7-9 to TRBJ2-7; no clear D. This CDR3 comprises 15 residues. Germline loops: CDR1 SEHNR, CDR2 FQNEAQ (reference sequence). V was clipped by 1 base and J by 1 base, with 11 bases between them. This chain's CDR3 is CASSLVWVSSYEQYF. The CDR3 nucleotides are TGTGCCAGCAGCTTAGTGTGGGTCAGTTCCTACGAGCAGTACTTC.

This clonotype was counted many times. The chain joins TRBV6-1 to TRBJ1-2; TRBD1 matches at 7 bases. The CDR3 contains 15 residues. In germline, CDR1 is MNHNS, CDR2 SASEGT. The V and J ends lost 4 bases and 5 bases, in that order; junction bases with no gene match: 10. Written as DNA, the CDR3 is TGTGCCAGCAGTGCCCAGACAGGGCATGGTTATGGCTACACCTTC. The encoded protein is CASSAQTGHGYGYTF.

This chain connects TRBV12-3 or TRBV12-4 to TRBJ1-1; no definite D call. The CDR3 totals 12 residues. V lost 1 base and J 7 bases, leaving 7 bases between the germline ends. CDR3 bases: TGTGCCAGCAGTTTAGTACCAGATGAAGCTTTCTTT. It translates to CASSLVPDEAFF.

Ten or more counts support this clonotype. The rearrangement joins TRBV5-1 to TRBJ1-3, with D possibly being TRBD1 (5 bases). The V end lost 2 bases, the J end lost 4 bases, and 16 bases lay between the germline ends. The CDR3 has 16 amino acids. From germline, CDR1 is SGHRS and CDR2 YFSETQ. CDR3 nucleotides: TGCGCCAGCAGCTTAGGACACCTCACGGGGGGAAACACCATATATTTT. Translating gives CASSLGHLTGGNTIYF.

The rearrangement uses TRBV7-6 and TRBJ2-5; 12 bases map to TRBD2. Germline CDR1 and CDR2: SGHVS and FNYEAQ. V was pared by 4 bases and J by 5 bases, with 8 bases of the junction left unmatched. The CDR3 is 16 amino acids. The CDR3, as DNA: TGTGCCAGCAGCTCCGGCCCAACTAGCGGGGGGGAGACCCAGTACTTC. This gives the protein CASSSGPTSGGETQYF.

This clonotype appeared many times. This sequence joins TRBV7-3 and TRBJ1-1, with 9 bases aligning to TRBD1. Per germline, CDR1 SGHTA and CDR2 FQGTGA. The CDR3 is 18 amino acids. J gave up 3 bases and V 4 bases, and 15 bases lay outside the gene matches. The DNA for the CDR3 is TGTGCCAGCAGCTCTCCGACCGGGACAGGGAGAGGGGACACTGAAGCTTTCTTT. Translated: CASSSPTGTGRGDTEAFF. Supplemented by reference TRBV7-3 and TRBJ1-1, the full variable domain reads GAGVSQTPSNKVTEKGKYVELRCDPISGHTALYWYRQSLGQGPEFLIYFQGTGAADDSGLPNDRFFAVRPEGSVSTLKIQRTERGDSAVYLCASSSPTGTGRGDTEAFFGQGTRLTVV.